Included here is one T cell receptor (beta chain) sequence, with context. The antigen is not known. This sample was included in a study of cytomegalovirus exposure and HLA in healthy donors. Whole-study results and caveats: Within the data, a cluster of highly shared sequence variants was likely a sequencing artifact.

Every donor was a healthy person donating bone marrow. Trimming took 3 bases from V and 2 from J; bases not matched to a gene: 12. Germline V lookup: CDR1 SGDLS, CDR2 YYNGEE. The CDR3 has 18 residues. The PCR was carried out with 60 Vbeta primers and 13 Jbeta primers. In the original workflow: In a later analysis, roughly 11 million of 60 million to 80 million unique beta chains occurred in at least two donors. Here immunoSEQ multiplex PCR was the method, and the copy in TCRdb shows in-frame clones only, minus some. V, J and clone size reflect that table, while D and trimming were determined from the DNA. The table lists 95,000 to 150,000 clones, roughly a tenth of them singletons.

The source material was PBMCs. The TCR originated in a woman in her late teens or twenties in good health and CMV-seropositive. This chain uses TRBV9 with TRBJ2-1, with 9 bases lining up with TRBD2. The CDR3 DNA reads TGTGCCAGCAGCGCCCGGTATGGAGCGGGAGGAACCTACAATGAGCAGTTCTTC. Residues: CASSARYGAGGTYNEQFF.